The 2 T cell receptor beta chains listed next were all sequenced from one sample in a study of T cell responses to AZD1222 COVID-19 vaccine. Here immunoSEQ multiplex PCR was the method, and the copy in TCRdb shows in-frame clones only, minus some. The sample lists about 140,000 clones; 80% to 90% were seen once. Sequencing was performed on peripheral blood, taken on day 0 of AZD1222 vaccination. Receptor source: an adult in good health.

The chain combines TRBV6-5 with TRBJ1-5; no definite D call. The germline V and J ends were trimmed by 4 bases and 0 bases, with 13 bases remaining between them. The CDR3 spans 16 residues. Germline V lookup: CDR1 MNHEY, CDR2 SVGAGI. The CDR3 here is CASSSQRPDSNQPQHF. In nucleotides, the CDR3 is TGTGCCAGCAGTTCCCAACGACCCGATAGCAATCAGCCCCAGCATTTT.

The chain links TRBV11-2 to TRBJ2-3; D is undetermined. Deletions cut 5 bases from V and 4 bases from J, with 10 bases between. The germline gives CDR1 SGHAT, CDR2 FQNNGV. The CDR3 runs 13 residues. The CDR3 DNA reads TGTGCCAGCAGCCCCAGTCCCGCAGATACGCAGTATTTT. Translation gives CASSPSPADTQYF.